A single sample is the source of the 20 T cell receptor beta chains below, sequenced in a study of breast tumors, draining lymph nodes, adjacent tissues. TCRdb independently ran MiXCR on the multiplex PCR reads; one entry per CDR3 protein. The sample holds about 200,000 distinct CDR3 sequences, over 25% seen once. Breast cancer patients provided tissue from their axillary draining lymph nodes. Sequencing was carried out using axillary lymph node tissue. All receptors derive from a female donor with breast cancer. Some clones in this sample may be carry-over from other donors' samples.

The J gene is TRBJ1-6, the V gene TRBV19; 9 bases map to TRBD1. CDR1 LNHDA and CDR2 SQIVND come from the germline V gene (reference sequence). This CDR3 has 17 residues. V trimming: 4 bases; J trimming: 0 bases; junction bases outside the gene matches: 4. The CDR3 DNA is TGTGCCAGTAGTAGGGGGACAGGGAGCTCCTATAATTCACCCCTCCACTTT. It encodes CASSRGTGSSYNSPLHF. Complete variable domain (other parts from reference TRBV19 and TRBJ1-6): DGGITQSPKYLFRKEGQNVTLSCEQNLNHDAMYWYRQDPGQGLRLIYYSQIVNDFQKGDIAEGYSVSREKKESFPLTVTSAQKNPTAFYLCASSRGTGSSYNSPLHFGNGTRLTVT.

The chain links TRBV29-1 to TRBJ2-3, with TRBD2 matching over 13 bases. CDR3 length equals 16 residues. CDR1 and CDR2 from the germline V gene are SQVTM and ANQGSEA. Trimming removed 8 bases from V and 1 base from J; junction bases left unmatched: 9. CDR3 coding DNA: TGCAGCTCACTAGGACTAGCGGGAGTTGGCACAGATACGCAGTATTTT. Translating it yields CSSLGLAGVGTDTQYF.

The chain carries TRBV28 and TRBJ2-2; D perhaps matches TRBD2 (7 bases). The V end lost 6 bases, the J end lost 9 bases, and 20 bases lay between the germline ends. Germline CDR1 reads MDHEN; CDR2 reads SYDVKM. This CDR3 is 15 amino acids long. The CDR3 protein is CASSLRGGGPRELFF. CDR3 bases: TGTGCCAGCAGCTTAAGGGGGGGGGGACCCAGGGAGCTGTTTTTT. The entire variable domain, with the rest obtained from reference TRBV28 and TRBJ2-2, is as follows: DVKVTQSSRYLVKRTGEKVFLECVQDMDHENMFWYRQDPGLGLRLIYFSYDVKMKEKGDIPEGYSVSREKKERFSLILESASTNQTSMYLCASSLRGGGPRELFFGEGSRLTVL.

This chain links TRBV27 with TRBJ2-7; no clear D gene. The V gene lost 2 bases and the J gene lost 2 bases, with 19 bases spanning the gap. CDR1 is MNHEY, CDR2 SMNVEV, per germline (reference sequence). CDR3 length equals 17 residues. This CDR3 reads CASSLSRGSRVPYEQYF. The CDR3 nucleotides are TGTGCCAGCAGTTTAAGTAGAGGATCCCGGGTGCCCTACGAGCAGTACTTC.

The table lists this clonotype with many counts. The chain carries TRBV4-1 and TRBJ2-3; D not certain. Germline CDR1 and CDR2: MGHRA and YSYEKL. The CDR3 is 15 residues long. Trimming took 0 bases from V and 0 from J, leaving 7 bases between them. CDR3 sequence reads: CASSQDNLSTDTQYF. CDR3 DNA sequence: TGCGCCAGCAGCCAAGATAACCTTAGCACAGATACGCAGTATTTT.

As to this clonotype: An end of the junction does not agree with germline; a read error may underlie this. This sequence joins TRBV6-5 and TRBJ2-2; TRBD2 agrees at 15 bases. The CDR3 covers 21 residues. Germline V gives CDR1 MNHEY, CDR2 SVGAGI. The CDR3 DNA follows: TGTGCCAGCAGTCACACCCGATCCACCGGGACTAGCGGGAGGTACACCGGGGAGCTGTCTTTT. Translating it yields CASSHTRSTGTSGRYTGELSF.

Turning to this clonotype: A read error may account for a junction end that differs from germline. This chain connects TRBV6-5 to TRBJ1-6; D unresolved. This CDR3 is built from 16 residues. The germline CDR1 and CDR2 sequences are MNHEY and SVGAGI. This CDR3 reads CASSHSRSSYNSPLHF. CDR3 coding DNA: TGTGCCAGCAGTCACTCGAGGAGCTCCTATAATTCACCCCTCCACTTT.

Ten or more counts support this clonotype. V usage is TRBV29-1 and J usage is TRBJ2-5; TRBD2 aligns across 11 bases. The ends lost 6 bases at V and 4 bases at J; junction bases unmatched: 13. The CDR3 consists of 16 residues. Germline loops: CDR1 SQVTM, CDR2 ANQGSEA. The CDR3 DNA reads TGCAGCGTCCCAAAGAGGGTAGCGGGAGGGGTAGAGACCCAGTACTTC. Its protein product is CSVPKRVAGGVETQYF.

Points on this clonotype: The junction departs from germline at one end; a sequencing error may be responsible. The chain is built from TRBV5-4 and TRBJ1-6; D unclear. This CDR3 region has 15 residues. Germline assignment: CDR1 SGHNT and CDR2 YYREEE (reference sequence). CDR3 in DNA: TGTGCCAGCAGCTCGAATAGGGCGTATAATCCACCCCTCCACTTT. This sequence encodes CASSSNRAYNPPLHF.

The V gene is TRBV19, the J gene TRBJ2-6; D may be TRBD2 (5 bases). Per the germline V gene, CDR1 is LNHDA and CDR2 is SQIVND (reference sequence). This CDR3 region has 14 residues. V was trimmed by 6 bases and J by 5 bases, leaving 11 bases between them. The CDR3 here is CASRSGDWANVLTF. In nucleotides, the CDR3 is TGTGCCAGTAGAAGCGGAGACTGGGCCAACGTCCTGACTTTC. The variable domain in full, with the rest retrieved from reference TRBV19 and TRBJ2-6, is DGGITQSPKYLFRKEGQNVTLSCEQNLNHDAMYWYRQDPGQGLRLIYYSQIVNDFQKGDIAEGYSVSREKKESFPLTVTSAQKNPTAFYLCASRSGDWANVLTFGAGSRLTVL.

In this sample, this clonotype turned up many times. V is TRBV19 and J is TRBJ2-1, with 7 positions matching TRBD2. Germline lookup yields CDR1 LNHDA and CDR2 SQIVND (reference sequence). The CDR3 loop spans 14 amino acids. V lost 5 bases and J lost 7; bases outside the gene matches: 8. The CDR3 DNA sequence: TGTGCCAGTAGTTCCCCAGGACTAGTGAATGAGCAGTTCTTC. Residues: CASSSPGLVNEQFF.

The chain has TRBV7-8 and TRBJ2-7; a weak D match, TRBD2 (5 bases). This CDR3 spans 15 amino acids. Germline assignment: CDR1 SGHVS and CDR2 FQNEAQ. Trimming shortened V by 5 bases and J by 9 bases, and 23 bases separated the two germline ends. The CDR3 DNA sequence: TGTGCCAGCAGCCGTATCCGGGTCCCCTTTGGAGGGCAGTACGTC. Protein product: CASSRIRVPFGGQYV.

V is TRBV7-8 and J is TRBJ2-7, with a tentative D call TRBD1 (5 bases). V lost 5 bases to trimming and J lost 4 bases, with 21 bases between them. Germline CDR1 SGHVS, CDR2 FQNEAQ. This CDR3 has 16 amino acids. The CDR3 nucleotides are TGTGCCAGCAGCCTTGACCAGGGCGGTCTGGGGTACGAGCAGTACTTC. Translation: CASSLDQGGLGYEQYF.

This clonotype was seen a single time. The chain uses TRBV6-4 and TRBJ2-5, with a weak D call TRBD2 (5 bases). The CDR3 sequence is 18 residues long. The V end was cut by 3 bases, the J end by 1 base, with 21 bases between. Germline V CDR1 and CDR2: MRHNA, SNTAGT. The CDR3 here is CASSESGVGELSQETQYF. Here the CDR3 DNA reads TGTGCCAGCAGTGAATCGGGCGTCGGGGAGCTCAGCCAAGAGACCCAGTACTTC.

This CDR3 is CASSPLAGKTQYF. CDR3 in DNA: TGTGCCAGCAGTCCTTTAGCGGGGAAGACCCAGTACTTC. The gene calls are TRBV28 and TRBJ2-5; 8 bases are shared with TRBD2. The junction had 5 bases not matched to a gene; V was cut back by 5 bases and J by 6 bases. CDR1 is MDHEN, CDR2 SYDVKM, per germline. The CDR3 is 13 residues long.

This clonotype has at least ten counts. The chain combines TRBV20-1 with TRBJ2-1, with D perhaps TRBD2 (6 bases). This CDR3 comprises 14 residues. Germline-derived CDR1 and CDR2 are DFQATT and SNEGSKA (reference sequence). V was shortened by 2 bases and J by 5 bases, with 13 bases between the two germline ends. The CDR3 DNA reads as TGCAGTGCTAGAATGGGGGGATACGACAATGAGCAGTTCTTC. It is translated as CSARMGGYDNEQFF.

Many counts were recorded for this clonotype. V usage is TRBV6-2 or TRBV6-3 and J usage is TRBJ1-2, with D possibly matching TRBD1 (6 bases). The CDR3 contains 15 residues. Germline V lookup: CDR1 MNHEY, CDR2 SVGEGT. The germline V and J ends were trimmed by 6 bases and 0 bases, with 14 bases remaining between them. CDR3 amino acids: CASSLRQAANYGYTF. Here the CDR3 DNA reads TGTGCCAGCAGCCTAAGACAGGCGGCTAACTATGGCTACACCTTC.

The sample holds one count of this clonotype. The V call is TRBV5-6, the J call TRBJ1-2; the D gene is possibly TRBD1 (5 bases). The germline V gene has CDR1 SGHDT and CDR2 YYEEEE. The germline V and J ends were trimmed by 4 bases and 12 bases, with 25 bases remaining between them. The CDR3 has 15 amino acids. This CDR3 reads CASSTRPGQISGNTF. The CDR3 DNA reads TGTGCCAGCAGCACAAGACCGGGGCAAATCTCTGGAAACACCTTC.

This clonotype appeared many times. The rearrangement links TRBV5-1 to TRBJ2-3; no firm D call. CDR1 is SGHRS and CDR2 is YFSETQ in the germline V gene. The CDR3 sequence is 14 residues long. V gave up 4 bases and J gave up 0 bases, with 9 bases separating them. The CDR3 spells CASSNSFSTDTQYF. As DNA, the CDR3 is TGCGCCAGCAGCAACTCCTTTAGCACAGATACGCAGTATTTT.

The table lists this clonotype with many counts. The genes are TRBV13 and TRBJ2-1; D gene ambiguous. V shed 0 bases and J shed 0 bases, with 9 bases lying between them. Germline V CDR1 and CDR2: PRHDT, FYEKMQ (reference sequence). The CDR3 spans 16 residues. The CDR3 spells CASSLGERSSYNEQFF. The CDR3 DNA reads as TGTGCCAGCAGCTTAGGGGAGAGAAGCTCCTACAATGAGCAGTTCTTC.